The 6 T cell receptor beta chains given below trace back to one sample, sequenced in a study of shared T cell receptors in the human thymus. The repertoire was sequenced with immunoSEQ multiplex PCR; TCRdb's copy has only in-frame clones and lacks some. The sample includes roughly 660,000 clones, 85% to 90% of them seen just once. This sample was also put to use in a study of human thymus T cells.

Sequences were obtained from thymocytes. These receptor sequences come from a boy under two years old with a congenital heart defect.

The rearrangement uses TRBV18 and TRBJ2-7; the match to TRBD2 covers 8 bases. The CDR3 is 15 residues long. With 3 bases clipped from V and 6 bases from J, the junction kept 10 bases outside the gene matches. CDR1 KGHSH and CDR2 LQKENI come from the germline V gene. The CDR3 region has the DNA TGTGCCAGCTCACCGGGGCGGGAGGTAGCCTCCGAGCAGTACTTC. Its protein is CASSPGREVASEQYF.

V is TRBV5-1 and J is TRBJ1-5; 9 bases match TRBD1. Germline trimming cut 5 bases from V and 7 bases from J; bases unmatched to any gene: 10. The length of the CDR3 is 15 residues. Germline assignment: CDR1 SGHRS and CDR2 YFSETQ. CDR3 sequence: CASSQVGTGRQPQHF. The CDR3 nucleotides read TGCGCCAGCAGTCAGGTCGGGACAGGGAGGCAGCCCCAGCATTTT.

The chain recombines TRBV5-1 with TRBJ2-1; possible D gene TRBD2, 6 bases. V was trimmed by 0 bases and J by 9 bases, leaving 10 bases between them. CDR3 length: 13 amino acids. Germline assignment: CDR1 SGHRS and CDR2 YFSETQ. The CDR3 coding sequence is TGCGCCAGCAGCTTGGCCGCCGGGAGTGAGCAGTTCTTC. Its translation is CASSLAAGSEQFF.

This sequence joins TRBV27 and TRBJ2-1, with 15 bases lining up with TRBD2. The ends lost 3 bases at V and 4 bases at J; junction bases unmatched: 16. The CDR3 runs 21 residues. Germline V gene lookup returns CDR1 MNHEY and CDR2 SMNVEV (reference sequence). In nucleotides, the CDR3 is TGTGCCAGCAGTTTCAAGGGACTCCCGGGACTAGCGGGAGGCACGTACAATGAGCAGTTCTTC. This translates into CASSFKGLPGLAGGTYNEQFF.

The rearrangement links TRBV7-9 to TRBJ2-5, with a weak D call TRBD2 (7 bases). Germline values: CDR1 SEHNR, CDR2 FQNEAQ (reference sequence). The CDR3 extends over 16 amino acids. V gave up 7 bases and J gave up 5 bases, with 23 bases separating them. CDR3 protein: CASTSHEGEGKETQYF. The CDR3 region has the DNA TGTGCCAGCACCTCCCACGAGGGGGAGGGGAAGGAGACCCAGTACTTC. Drawing the rest from reference TRBV7-9 and TRBJ2-5, the complete variable domain is DTGVSQNPRHKITKRGQNVTFRCDPISEHNRLYWYRQTLGQGPEFLTYFQNEAQLEKSRLLSDRFSAERPKGSFSTLEIQRTEQGDSAMYLCASTSHEGEGKETQYFGPGTRLLVL.

The genes are TRBV6-1 and TRBJ1-1, with D uncertain. V lost 6 bases to trimming and J lost 3 bases, with 11 bases between them. The CDR3 runs to 13 residues. Germline V lookup: CDR1 MNHNS, CDR2 SASEGT. The CDR3 loop is CASREEGDTEAFF. Here the CDR3 DNA reads TGTGCCAGCAGGGAGGAAGGAGACACTGAAGCTTTCTTT.